Listed below are T cell receptor beta chains from one sample, sequenced in a study of identical twins. TCRdb independently ran MiXCR on the 5' RACE reads; one entry per CDR3 protein. The profile covers some 630,000 distinct CDR3 sequences, with just over 7% appearing a single time and 1.6% taken by the ten largest. Separately, the same data were catalogued under a study of yellow fever vaccine responses in identical twins.

The specimen sequenced was PBMCs. These receptors were obtained from a woman in her late teens or twenties in good health. CDR3s include the opening cysteine and the closing phenylalanine or tryptophan.

v_call,j_call,cdr3_aa
TRBV24-1,TRBJ1-2,CATSDLERLTF
TRBV5-1,TRBJ2-2,CASSLEGTTNTGELFF
TRBV6-1,TRBJ1-1,CASRQIENTEAFF
TRBV20-1,TRBJ2-3,CSAVGGNTDTQYF
TRBV24-1,TRBJ1-2,CATSDFPVNYGYTF
TRBV2,TRBJ2-3,CASRGVAGEVRTQYF
TRBV28,TRBJ2-4,CASSLLASGGGNIQYF
TRBV7-8,TRBJ2-1,CASSLGAREGRSYNEQFF
TRBV12-3/TRBV12-4,TRBJ2-1,CASTLQGYPHNEQFF
TRBV5-1,TRBJ2-1,CASSLVGDSVHNEQFF
TRBV7-9,TRBJ2-7,CASSRLAGRGDEQYF
TRBV12-3/TRBV12-4,TRBJ2-3,CASSTYGVSDTQYF
TRBV9,TRBJ2-2,CASSSSNGEFTGELFF
TRBV5-5,TRBJ1-5,CASSSGVGDQPQHF
TRBV12-3/TRBV12-4,TRBJ2-5,CASTLATQETQHF